These 17 T cell receptor beta chains originate from one sample sequenced in a study of monozygotic twins with inflammatory bowel disease. TCRdb reprocessed the 5' RACE reads and stores each CDR3 protein as one record, lacking DNA. The table lists just over 300,000 distinct CDR3 sequences. Sample: blood. The receptors stem from a human donor with ulcerative colitis or Crohn's disease, or a healthy co-twin of an affected twin (not recorded which).

This chain connects TRBV12-3 or TRBV12-4 to TRBJ2-2; checking the TCRdb D call of TRBD2 is not possible without DNA. The CDR3 covers 16 residues. The CDR3: CASSGNALINTGELFF.

CDR3 region: CASIGTGMGDNSPLHF. J is TRBJ1-6 and V is TRBV5-6; TCRdb outputs TRBD1, but without DNA this stays unchecked. The CDR3 length is 16 residues. The germline CDR1 and CDR2 sequences are SGHDT and YYEEEE.

This chain's CDR3 is CASSLGQGSEQYF. The gene calls are TRBV12-3 or TRBV12-4 and TRBJ2-7; TCRdb's D call of TRBD1 is untestable without DNA. CDR3 length equals 13 residues.

The chain combines TRBV5-1 with TRBJ1-2; TCRdb's D call of TRBD1 is untestable without DNA. Germline values: CDR1 SGHRS, CDR2 YFSETQ. This CDR3 comprises 14 residues. Here the CDR3 reads CASSFEGVTYGYTF.

The J gene is TRBJ2-3, the V gene TRBV24-1; as DNA is missing, the TRBD1 call by TCRdb cannot be tested. This CDR3 has 17 amino acids. CDR1 KGHDR and CDR2 SFDVKD come from the germline V gene. The chain's CDR3 is CATSDSQKAGATDTQYF.

This chain links TRBV28 with TRBJ1-2. Germline CDR1 MDHEN, CDR2 SYDVKM. This CDR3 comprises 12 residues. The CDR3: CAAMGANYGYTF.

The chain has TRBV13 and TRBJ1-4; TCRdb's D call, TRBD1, is unchecked because there is no DNA. CDR3 length equals 17 residues. CDR1 is PRHDT, CDR2 FYEKMQ, per germline (reference sequence). CDR3 amino acids: CASSHDRPGERGEKLFF.

This chain uses TRBV27 with TRBJ1-3; TCRdb outputs TRBD1, but without DNA this stays unchecked. Per the germline V gene, CDR1 is MNHEY and CDR2 is SMNVEV (reference sequence). The CDR3 sequence is 14 residues long. The CDR3 sequence: CASRPGQGRNTIYF.

The V gene is TRBV9, the J gene TRBJ2-2. The CDR3 loop spans 12 amino acids. The germline gives CDR1 SGDLS, CDR2 YYNGEE. The CDR3 region is CASNFVAGELFF.

This chain connects TRBV20-1 to TRBJ2-1; the TRBD2 assignment by TCRdb is unverifiable without DNA. The germline CDR1 and CDR2 sequences are DFQATT and SNEGSKA (reference sequence). The CDR3 is made up of 17 amino acids. The CDR3 sequence is CSARGLAGRGLGNEQFF.

The V gene is TRBV12-3 or TRBV12-4, the J gene TRBJ2-7; absent DNA, TCRdb's TRBD1 call cannot be checked. The CDR3 has 12 amino acids. The CDR3 is CASSRTGTEQYF.

The chain uses TRBV20-1 and TRBJ1-1; TCRdb names TRBD1, which stays unverified in the absence of DNA. The CDR3 runs to 15 residues. Germline-derived CDR1 and CDR2 are DFQATT and SNEGSKA (reference sequence). The CDR3 protein is CSARFLQGAATEAFF.

The chain employs TRBV6-5 and TRBJ1-4; TCRdb picks TRBD1, but there is no DNA to check that call. CDR3 length equals 17 residues. Germline values: CDR1 MNHEY, CDR2 SVGAGI. The CDR3 loop is CASSYSFSGGTNEKLFF.

The chain uses TRBV6-5 and TRBJ2-5; absent DNA, TCRdb's TRBD2 call cannot be checked. The germline gives CDR1 MNHEY, CDR2 SVGAGI. The CDR3 consists of 14 residues. CDR3 sequence reads: CASSYALVGETQYF.

The chain combines TRBV15 with TRBJ1-1; TCRdb names TRBD1, which stays unverified in the absence of DNA. CDR3 length: 15 amino acids. Germline CDR1 LNHNV, CDR2 YYDKDF (reference sequence). CDR3 sequence: CATSSWDMGNTEAFF.

This chain connects TRBV6-6 to TRBJ1-2; lacking DNA, the TRBD1 call made by TCRdb goes unchecked. From germline, CDR1 is MNHNY and CDR2 SVGAGI (reference sequence). The CDR3 length is 11 residues. Here the CDR3 reads CASSRQGGYTF.

V and J are TRBV30 and TRBJ1-1. The germline CDR1 and CDR2 sequences are GTSNPN and SVGIG (reference sequence). This CDR3 region has 14 residues. The CDR3 region is CAWRAVRMNTEAFF.